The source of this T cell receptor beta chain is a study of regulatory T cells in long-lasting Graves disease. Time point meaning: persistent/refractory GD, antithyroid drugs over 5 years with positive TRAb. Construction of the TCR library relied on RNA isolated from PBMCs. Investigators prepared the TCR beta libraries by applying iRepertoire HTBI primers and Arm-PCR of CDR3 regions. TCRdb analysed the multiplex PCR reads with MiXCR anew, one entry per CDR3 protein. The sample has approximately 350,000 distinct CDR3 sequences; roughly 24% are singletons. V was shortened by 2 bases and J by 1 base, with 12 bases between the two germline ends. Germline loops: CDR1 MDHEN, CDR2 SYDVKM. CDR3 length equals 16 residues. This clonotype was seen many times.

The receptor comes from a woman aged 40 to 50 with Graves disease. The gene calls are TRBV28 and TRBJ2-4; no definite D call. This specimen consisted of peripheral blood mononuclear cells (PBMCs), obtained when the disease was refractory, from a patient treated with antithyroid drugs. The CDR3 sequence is CASSLGPTRAKNIQYF. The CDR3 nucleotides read TGTGCCAGCAGTTTAGGGCCGACAAGGGCCAAAAACATTCAGTACTTC.